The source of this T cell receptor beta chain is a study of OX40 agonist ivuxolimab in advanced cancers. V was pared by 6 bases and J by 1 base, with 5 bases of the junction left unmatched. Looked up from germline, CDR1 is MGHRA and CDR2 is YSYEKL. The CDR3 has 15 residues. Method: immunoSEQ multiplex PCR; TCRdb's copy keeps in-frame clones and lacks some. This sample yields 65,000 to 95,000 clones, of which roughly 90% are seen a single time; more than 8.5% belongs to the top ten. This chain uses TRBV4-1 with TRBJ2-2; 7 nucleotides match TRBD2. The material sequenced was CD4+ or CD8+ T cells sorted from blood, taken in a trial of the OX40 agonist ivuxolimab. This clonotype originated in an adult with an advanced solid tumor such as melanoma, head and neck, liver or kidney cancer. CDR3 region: CASRAGLWNTGELFF. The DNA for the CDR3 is TGCGCCAGCAGAGCGGGACTTTGGAACACCGGGGAGCTGTTTTTT.